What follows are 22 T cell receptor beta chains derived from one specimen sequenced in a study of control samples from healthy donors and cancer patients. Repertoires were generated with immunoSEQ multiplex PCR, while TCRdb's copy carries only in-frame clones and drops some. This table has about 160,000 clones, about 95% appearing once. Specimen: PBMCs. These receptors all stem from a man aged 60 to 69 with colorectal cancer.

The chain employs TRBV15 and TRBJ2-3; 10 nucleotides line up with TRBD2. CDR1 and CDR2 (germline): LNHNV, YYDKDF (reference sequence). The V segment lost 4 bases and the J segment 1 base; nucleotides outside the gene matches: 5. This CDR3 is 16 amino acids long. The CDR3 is CATSIRLAGGTDTQYF. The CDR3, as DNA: TGTGCCACCAGCATAAGACTAGCGGGTGGCACAGATACGCAGTATTTT. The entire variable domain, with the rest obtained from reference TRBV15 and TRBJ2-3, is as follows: DAMVIQNPRYQVTQFGKPVTLSCSQTLNHNVMYWYQQKSSQAPKLLFHYYDKDFNNEADTPDNFQSRRPNTSFCFLDIRSPGLGDTAMYLCATSIRLAGGTDTQYFGPGTRLTVL.

The CDR3 bases are TGTGCCAGCAGCTTAGCGGGGGGTGAGAACACTGAAGCTTTCTTT. Amino acids: CASSLAGGENTEAFF. This chain links TRBV7-9 with TRBJ1-1; maybe TRBD1 (5 bases). From germline, CDR1 is SEHNR and CDR2 FQNEAQ (reference sequence). Trimming removed 0 bases from V and 1 base from J, with 9 bases in between. This CDR3 contains 15 residues.

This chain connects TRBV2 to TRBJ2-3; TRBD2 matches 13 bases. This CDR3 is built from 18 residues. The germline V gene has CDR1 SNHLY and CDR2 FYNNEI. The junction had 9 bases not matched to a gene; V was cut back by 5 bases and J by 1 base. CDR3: CASSSPAGLAGGTDTQYF. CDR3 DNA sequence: TGTGCCAGCAGTTCCCCAGCTGGACTAGCGGGGGGCACAGATACGCAGTATTTT.

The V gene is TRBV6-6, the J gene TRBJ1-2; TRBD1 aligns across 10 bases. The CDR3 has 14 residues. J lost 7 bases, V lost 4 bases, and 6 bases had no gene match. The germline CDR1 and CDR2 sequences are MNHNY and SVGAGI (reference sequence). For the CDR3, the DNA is TGTGCCAGCAGTTCTGGACAGGGGGGATTTGGCTACACCTTC. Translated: CASSSGQGGFGYTF.

CDR3 nucleotides: TGTGCCAGCAGCCAATTTCCTCCCTCGAGCGGGGGAGGATCACCCCTCCACTTT. It yields the protein CASSQFPPSSGGGSPLHF. The genes are TRBV3-1 (or the pseudogene TRBV3-2) and TRBJ1-6; a weak D match, TRBD1 (5 bases). V dropped 2 bases and J dropped 10 bases, with 24 bases sitting between them. Germline CDR1 LGHDT, CDR2 YNNKEL (reference sequence). The CDR3 runs 18 residues.

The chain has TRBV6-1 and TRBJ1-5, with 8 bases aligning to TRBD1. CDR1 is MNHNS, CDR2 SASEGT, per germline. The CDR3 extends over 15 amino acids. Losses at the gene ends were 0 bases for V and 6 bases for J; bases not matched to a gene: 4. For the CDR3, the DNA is TGTGCCAGCAGTGAAGCGCAGACAGGGGCTCAGCCCCAGCATTTT. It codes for CASSEAQTGAQPQHF.

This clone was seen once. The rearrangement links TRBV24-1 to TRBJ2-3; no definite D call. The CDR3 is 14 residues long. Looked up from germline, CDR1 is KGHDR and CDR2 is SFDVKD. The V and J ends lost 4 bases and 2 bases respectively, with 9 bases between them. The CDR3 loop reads CATSEADITDTQYF. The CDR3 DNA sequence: TGTGCCACCAGTGAGGCCGATATCACAGATACGCAGTATTTT.

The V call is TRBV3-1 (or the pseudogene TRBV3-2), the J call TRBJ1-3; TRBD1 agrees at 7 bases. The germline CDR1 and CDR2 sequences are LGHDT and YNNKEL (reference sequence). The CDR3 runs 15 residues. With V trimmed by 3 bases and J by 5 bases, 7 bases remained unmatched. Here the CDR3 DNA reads TGTGCCAGCAGCCAGGCTACAGGGGTGCGAAACACCATATATTTT. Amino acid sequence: CASSQATGVRNTIYF.

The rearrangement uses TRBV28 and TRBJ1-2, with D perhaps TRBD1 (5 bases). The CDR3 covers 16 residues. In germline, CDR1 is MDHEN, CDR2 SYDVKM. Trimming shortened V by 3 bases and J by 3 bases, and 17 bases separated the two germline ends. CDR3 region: CASSFPPGGRDYGYTF. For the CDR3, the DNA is TGTGCCAGCAGTTTTCCCCCCGGGGGACGGGACTATGGCTACACCTTC.

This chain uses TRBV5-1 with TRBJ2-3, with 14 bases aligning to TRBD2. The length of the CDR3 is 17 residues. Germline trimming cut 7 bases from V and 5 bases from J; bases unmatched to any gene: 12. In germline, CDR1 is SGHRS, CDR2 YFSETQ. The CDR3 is CASRKPAGTSGGDTQYF. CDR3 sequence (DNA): TGCGCCAGCCGCAAGCCAGCCGGGACTAGCGGGGGAGATACGCAGTATTTT. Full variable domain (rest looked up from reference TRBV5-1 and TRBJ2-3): KAGVTQTPRYLIKTRGQQVTLSCSPISGHRSVSWYQQTPGQGLQFLFEYFSETQRNKGNFPGRFSGRQFSNSRSEMNVSTLELGDSALYLCASRKPAGTSGGDTQYFGPGTRLTVL.

The chain's CDR3 is CASSPRTGLGGYTF. The CDR3 DNA reads TGTGCCAGCAGCCCCCGGACAGGGTTGGGCGGCTACACCTTC. The rearrangement joins TRBV7-9 to TRBJ1-2; TRBD1 matches at 8 bases. Germline V gives CDR1 SEHNR, CDR2 FQNEAQ (reference sequence). Unmatched junction bases numbered 10, after V lost 5 bases and J lost 8 bases. The CDR3 length is 14 residues.

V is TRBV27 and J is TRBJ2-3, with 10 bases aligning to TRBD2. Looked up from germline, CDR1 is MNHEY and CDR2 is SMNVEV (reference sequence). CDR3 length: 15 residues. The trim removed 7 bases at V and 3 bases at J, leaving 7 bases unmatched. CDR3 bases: TGTGCCAGCAACATAGCGGGGGGCTGGACAGATACGCAGTATTTT. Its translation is CASNIAGGWTDTQYF.

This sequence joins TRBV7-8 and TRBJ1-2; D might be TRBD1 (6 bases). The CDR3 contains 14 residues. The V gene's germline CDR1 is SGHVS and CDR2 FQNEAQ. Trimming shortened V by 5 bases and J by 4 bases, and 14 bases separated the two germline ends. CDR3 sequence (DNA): TGTGCCAGCAGCCTTAACGGACAGCTCTATGGCTACACCTTC. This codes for CASSLNGQLYGYTF.

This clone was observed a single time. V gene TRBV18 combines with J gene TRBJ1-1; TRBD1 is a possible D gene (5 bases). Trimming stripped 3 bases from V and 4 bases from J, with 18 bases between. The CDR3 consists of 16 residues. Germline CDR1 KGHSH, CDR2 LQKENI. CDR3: CASSPFGQLAGTEAFF. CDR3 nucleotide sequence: TGTGCCAGCTCACCTTTCGGACAACTGGCCGGCACTGAAGCTTTCTTT.

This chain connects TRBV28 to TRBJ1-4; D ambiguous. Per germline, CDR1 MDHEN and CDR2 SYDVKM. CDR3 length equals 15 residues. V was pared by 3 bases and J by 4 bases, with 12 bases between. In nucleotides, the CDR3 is TGTGCCAGCAGTTTTTCTGGGTCTCTTAATGAAAAACTGTTTTTT. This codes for CASSFSGSLNEKLFF. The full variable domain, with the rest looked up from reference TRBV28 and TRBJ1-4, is DVKVTQSSRYLVKRTGEKVFLECVQDMDHENMFWYRQDPGLGLRLIYFSYDVKMKEKGDIPEGYSVSREKKERFSLILESASTNQTSMYLCASSFSGSLNEKLFFGSGTQLSVL.

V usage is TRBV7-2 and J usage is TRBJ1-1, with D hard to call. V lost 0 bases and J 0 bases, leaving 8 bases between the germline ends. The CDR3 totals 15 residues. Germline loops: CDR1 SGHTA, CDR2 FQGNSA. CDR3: CASSLALWVNTEAFF. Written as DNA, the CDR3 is TGTGCCAGCAGCTTAGCGCTCTGGGTGAACACTGAAGCTTTCTTT.

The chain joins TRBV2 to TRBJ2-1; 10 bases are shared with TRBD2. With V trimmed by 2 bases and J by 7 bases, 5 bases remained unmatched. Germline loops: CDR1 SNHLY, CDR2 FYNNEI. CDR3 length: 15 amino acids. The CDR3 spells CASSESGGAWNEQFF. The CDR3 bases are TGTGCCAGCAGTGAAAGCGGGGGGGCCTGGAATGAGCAGTTCTTC.

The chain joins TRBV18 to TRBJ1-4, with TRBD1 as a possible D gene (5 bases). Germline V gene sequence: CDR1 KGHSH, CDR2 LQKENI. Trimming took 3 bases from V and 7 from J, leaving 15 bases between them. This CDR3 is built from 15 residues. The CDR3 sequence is CASSPTGAWGEKLFF. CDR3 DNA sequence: TGTGCCAGCTCACCGACCGGGGCTTGGGGTGAAAAACTGTTTTTT.

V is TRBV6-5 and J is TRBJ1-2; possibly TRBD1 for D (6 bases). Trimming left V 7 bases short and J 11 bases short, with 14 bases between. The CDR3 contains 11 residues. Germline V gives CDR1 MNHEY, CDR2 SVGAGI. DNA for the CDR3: TGTGCCAGCACCACAGGGACAACTTACACCTTC. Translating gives CASTTGTTYTF.

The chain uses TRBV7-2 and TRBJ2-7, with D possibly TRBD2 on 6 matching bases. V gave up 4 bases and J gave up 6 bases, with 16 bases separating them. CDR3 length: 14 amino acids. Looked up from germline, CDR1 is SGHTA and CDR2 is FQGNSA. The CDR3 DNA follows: TGTGCCAGCAGCTCCCACATGGGGGGAACCGAGCAGTACTTC. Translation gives CASSSHMGGTEQYF. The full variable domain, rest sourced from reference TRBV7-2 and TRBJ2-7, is GAGVSQSPSNKVTEKGKDVELRCDPISGHTALYWYRQSLGQGLEFLIYFQGNSAPDKSGLPSDRFSAERTGGSVSTLTIQRTQQEDSAVYLCASSSHMGGTEQYFGPGTRLTVT.

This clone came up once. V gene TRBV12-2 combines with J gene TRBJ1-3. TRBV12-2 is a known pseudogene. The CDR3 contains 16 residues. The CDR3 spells CASRLDAGTLGNTIYF. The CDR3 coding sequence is TGTGCAAGTCGCTTAGATGCCGGGACTCTTGGAAACACCATATATTTT.

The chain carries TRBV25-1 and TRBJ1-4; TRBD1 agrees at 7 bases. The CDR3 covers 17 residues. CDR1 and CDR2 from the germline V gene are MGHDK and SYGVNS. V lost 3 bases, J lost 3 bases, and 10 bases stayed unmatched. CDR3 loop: CASSDSYRTGPNEKLFF. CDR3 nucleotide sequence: TGTGCCAGCAGTGACTCTTACCGGACAGGACCTAATGAAAAACTGTTTTTT.